Only one count was recorded for the clone carrying this T cell receptor beta chain. What it binds is not known. This CDR3 spans 15 amino acids. Germline V gives CDR1 SGHRS, CDR2 YFSETQ. Germline trimming cut 5 bases from V and 4 bases from J; bases unmatched to any gene: 8. The nonmyeloablative bone marrow transplants came from related graft donors, with transient mixed chimerism. Unstimulated Tregs (CD4+CD25+CD127-) and CD4+CD25- non-Tregs were sorted from PBMCs. The data originate from a study of Tregs in tolerant kidney transplant recipients. Study-wide results and limits: Tolerant patients' donor-specific Tregs expanded beyond overall Tregs, suggesting antigen-driven growth. Biological reproducibility was not directly addressed, but technical replication error appeared minimal.

Sequencing used immunoSEQ multiplex PCR; TCRdb keeps in-frame clones, though not all of them. The top ten hold roughly 1.5% of the sample, which has tens of thousands of clones, 75% to 95% seen once. The chain uses TRBV5-1 and TRBJ2-1; 8 bases match TRBD1. This TCR came from a human patient who received a combined kidney and bone marrow transplant. Some T cells may possibly be graft donor cells. The sample here was CD4+ T cells from blood (PBMCs), taken 24 months after the transplant. DNA for the CDR3: TGCGCCAGCAGGGAGGGGACAGGCCCATACAATGAGCAGTTCTTC. Its translation is CASREGTGPYNEQFF.